Listed below are T cell receptor beta chains from one sample, sequenced in a study of blood T cell repertoires in COVID-19. Method: immunoSEQ multiplex PCR; TCRdb's copy keeps in-frame clones and lacks some. The repertoire includes roughly 250,000 clones, about 76% of them detected once, and roughly 2.9% sits in the top ten. The sample was peripheral blood. The receptors stem from a woman aged 55-70 years with active or convalescent COVID-19. The CDR3 runs from the conserved cysteine through the conserved F or W. A D gene is named only where the DNA matches it firmly. Clone size is given for some rows only: seen once, a few or many times, or a class if the clone is expanded.

V gene: TRBV10-3; clone size: .; J gene: TRBJ2-7; D gene: .; CDR3 DNA: TGTGCCATCAGTGAACTAGCTGCGTACGAGCAGTACTTC; CDR3 protein: CAISELAAYEQYF
V gene: TRBV29-1; clone size: .; J gene: TRBJ1-3; D gene: .; CDR3 DNA: TGCAGCGTTGACGAGGGTGCTGCTGGAAACACCATATATTTT; CDR3 protein: CSVDEGAAGNTIYF
V gene: TRBV2; clone size: .; J gene: TRBJ2-4; D gene: .; CDR3 DNA: TGTGCCAGCAGTGCTTCCAGGGGCGAAAACATTCAGTACTTC; CDR3 protein: CASSASRGENIQYF
V gene: TRBV11-1; clone size: .; J gene: TRBJ2-7; D gene: .; CDR3 DNA: TGTGCCAGCACCCCCCAGGGGGGTAACCCCTACGAGCAGTACTTC; CDR3 protein: CASTPQGGNPYEQYF
V gene: TRBV10-3; clone size: .; J gene: TRBJ1-1; D gene: .; CDR3 DNA: TGTGCCATCAGTGATTTGACAGGGAACACTGAAGCTTTCTTT; CDR3 protein: CAISDLTGNTEAFF
V gene: TRBV9; clone size: .; J gene: TRBJ1-1; D gene: .; CDR3 DNA: TGTGCCAGCAGCGTAGGGTCCATCAGGGGAGGGACTGAAGCTTTCTTT; CDR3 protein: CASSVGSIRGGTEAFF
V gene: TRBV12-5; clone size: once; J gene: TRBJ2-3; D gene: TRBD1; CDR3 DNA: TGTGCTAGTGGTCTCGGGACAGGGAGAACCACAGATACGCAGTATTTT; CDR3 protein: CASGLGTGRTTDTQYF
V gene: TRBV4-2; clone size: .; J gene: TRBJ2-1; D gene: TRBD2; CDR3 DNA: TGTGCCAGCAGCCACGATGAGCGGGGGAGCTACAATGAGCAGTTCTTC; CDR3 protein: CASSHDERGSYNEQFF
V gene: TRBV27; clone size: .; J gene: TRBJ1-5; D gene: .; CDR3 DNA: TGTGCCAGCAGTCTCTTCAGGGCGGGACAGCCCCAGCATTTT; CDR3 protein: CASSLFRAGQPQHF
V gene: TRBV6-5; clone size: .; J gene: TRBJ2-7; D gene: .; CDR3 DNA: TGTGCCAGCAGCACAGCCCCGGATCATTCCTACGAGCAGTACTTC; CDR3 protein: CASSTAPDHSYEQYF
V gene: TRBV12-3/TRBV12-4; clone size: .; J gene: TRBJ2-7; D gene: .; CDR3 DNA: TGTGCCAGCACCAACGGGGGAGATGAGCAGTACTTC; CDR3 protein: CASTNGGDEQYF
V gene: TRBV7-9; clone size: .; J gene: TRBJ2-2; D gene: .; CDR3 DNA: TGTGCCAGCAGCTTGGGAGCCGGGGAGCTGTTTTTT; CDR3 protein: CASSLGAGELFF
V gene: TRBV6-5; clone size: .; J gene: TRBJ2-2; D gene: TRBD1; CDR3 DNA: TGTGCCAGCAGTCCCGGGACAGGGGTTACCGGGGAGCTGTTTTTT; CDR3 protein: CASSPGTGVTGELFF
V gene: TRBV4-1; clone size: once; J gene: TRBJ1-5; D gene: TRBD1; CDR3 DNA: TGCGCCAGCAGCCGATGGACAGGGGGAGCGGGCGGTCAGCCCCAGCATTTT; CDR3 protein: CASSRWTGGAGGQPQHF
V gene: TRBV30; clone size: .; J gene: TRBJ1-3; D gene: .; CDR3 DNA: TGTGCCTTGGGAGGAGGGAATGGAAACACCATATATTTT; CDR3 protein: CALGGGNGNTIYF
V gene: TRBV19; clone size: .; J gene: TRBJ1-1; D gene: .; CDR3 DNA: TGTGCCAGTAGTACCCGCCTTGGAGGATCGAACACTGAAGCTTTCTTT; CDR3 protein: CASSTRLGGSNTEAFF
V gene: TRBV19; clone size: .; J gene: TRBJ1-2; D gene: .; CDR3 DNA: TGTGCCAGTAGTGACCACCTGGTCAGGGACTATGGCTACACCTTC; CDR3 protein: CASSDHLVRDYGYTF
V gene: TRBV19; clone size: .; J gene: TRBJ2-3; D gene: TRBD2; CDR3 DNA: TGTGCCAGCGGGGGGGGAACAGATACGCAGTATTTT; CDR3 protein: CASGGGTDTQYF
V gene: TRBV7-3; clone size: .; J gene: TRBJ2-6; D gene: .; CDR3 DNA: TGTGCCAGCAGCTCCGAGCCTGGGGCCAACGTCCTGACTTTC; CDR3 protein: CASSSEPGANVLTF
V gene: TRBV12-5; clone size: .; J gene: TRBJ2-1; D gene: TRBD2; CDR3 DNA: TGTGCTAGTGGTTCACCACAGGGACTAGCGGGTTACAATGAGCAGTTCTTC; CDR3 protein: CASGSPQGLAGYNEQFF
V gene: TRBV18; clone size: .; J gene: TRBJ1-2; D gene: .; CDR3 DNA: TGTGCCAGCTCACCCCCTGGGCAGGCGTATGGCTACACCTTC; CDR3 protein: CASSPPGQAYGYTF
V gene: TRBV30; clone size: few; J gene: TRBJ2-7; D gene: .; CDR3 DNA: TGTGCCTGGAGTGTGTGGGGGGTAACCTACGAGCAGTACTTC; CDR3 protein: CAWSVWGVTYEQYF
V gene: TRBV5-4; clone size: few; J gene: TRBJ1-1; D gene: .; CDR3 DNA: TGTGCCAGCAGCTTGGACCAAACTAACAGGGTGGCAACTTTCTTT; CDR3 protein: CASSLDQTNRVATFF
V gene: TRBV5-4; clone size: .; J gene: TRBJ1-4; D gene: TRBD1; CDR3 DNA: TGTGCCAGCAGCTGGGGACAGGGGGGAAGTAATGAAAAACTGTTTTTT; CDR3 protein: CASSWGQGGSNEKLFF
V gene: TRBV5-5; clone size: once; J gene: TRBJ1-5; D gene: TRBD1; CDR3 DNA: TGTGCCAGCAGCTTCAGGGGGGATAGCAATCAGCCCCAGCATTTT; CDR3 protein: CASSFRGDSNQPQHF
V gene: TRBV30; clone size: .; J gene: TRBJ2-1; D gene: TRBD1; CDR3 DNA: TGTGCCTGGAGTCCCAGACAGGGGGCCTACAATGAGCAGTTCTTC; CDR3 protein: CAWSPRQGAYNEQFF
V gene: TRBV5-6; clone size: .; J gene: TRBJ1-1; D gene: .; CDR3 DNA: TGTGCCAGCAGCTTGGGAAACTTGAACACTGAAGCTTTCTTT; CDR3 protein: CASSLGNLNTEAFF
V gene: TRBV7-2; clone size: .; J gene: TRBJ2-1; D gene: .; CDR3 DNA: TGTGCCAGCAGCTTAGAGCCACCGAGCTCCTACAATGAGCAGTTCTTC; CDR3 protein: CASSLEPPSSYNEQFF
V gene: TRBV7-9; clone size: once; J gene: TRBJ1-4; D gene: TRBD1; CDR3 DNA: TGTGCCAGCAGCACCGGGACAGGGTGGGATGAAAAACTGTTTTTT; CDR3 protein: CASSTGTGWDEKLFF
V gene: TRBV7-9; clone size: .; J gene: TRBJ2-2; D gene: .; CDR3 DNA: TGTGCCAGCAGCTTAGAGCTAAAGCCCGGGGAGCTGTTTTTT; CDR3 protein: CASSLELKPGELFF
V gene: TRBV18; clone size: .; J gene: TRBJ1-3; D gene: .; CDR3 DNA: TGTGCCAGCTCACCACAGGGGTCGAGCTCTGGAAACACCATATATTTT; CDR3 protein: CASSPQGSSSGNTIYF
V gene: TRBV7-3; clone size: .; J gene: TRBJ1-1; D gene: .; CDR3 DNA: TGTGCCAGCGGCCGGGGCGGGGCAAAGAACACTGAAGCTTTCTTT; CDR3 protein: CASGRGGAKNTEAFF
V gene: TRBV7-9; clone size: .; J gene: TRBJ1-1; D gene: .; CDR3 DNA: TGTGCCAGCAGCTCCCTTATGACAGTGAACACTGAAGCTTTCTTT; CDR3 protein: CASSSLMTVNTEAFF
V gene: TRBV5-1; clone size: .; J gene: TRBJ1-1; D gene: TRBD1; CDR3 DNA: TGCGCCAGCAGCTTGACCGGGACAGGACTGAACACTGAAGCTTTCTTT; CDR3 protein: CASSLTGTGLNTEAFF
V gene: TRBV13; clone size: .; J gene: TRBJ2-3; D gene: TRBD2; CDR3 DNA: TGTGCCAGCAGCTCTCCCTCTCGGGCGGGGGGCAGCACAGATACGCAGTATTTT; CDR3 protein: CASSSPSRAGGSTDTQYF
V gene: TRBV18; clone size: .; J gene: TRBJ2-2; D gene: TRBD1; CDR3 DNA: TGTGCCAGCTCACCGGGCCAGGGGGCATACACCGGGGAGCTGTTTTTT; CDR3 protein: CASSPGQGAYTGELFF
V gene: TRBV5-1; clone size: .; J gene: TRBJ2-2; D gene: .; CDR3 DNA: TGCGCCAGCGCCCTACAGGCTACTCGTAACACCGGGGAGCTGTTTTTT; CDR3 protein: CASALQATRNTGELFF
V gene: TRBV7-2; clone size: .; J gene: TRBJ1-2; D gene: .; CDR3 DNA: TGTGCCAGCAGCTTATCATCCTATGGCTACACCTTC; CDR3 protein: CASSLSSYGYTF